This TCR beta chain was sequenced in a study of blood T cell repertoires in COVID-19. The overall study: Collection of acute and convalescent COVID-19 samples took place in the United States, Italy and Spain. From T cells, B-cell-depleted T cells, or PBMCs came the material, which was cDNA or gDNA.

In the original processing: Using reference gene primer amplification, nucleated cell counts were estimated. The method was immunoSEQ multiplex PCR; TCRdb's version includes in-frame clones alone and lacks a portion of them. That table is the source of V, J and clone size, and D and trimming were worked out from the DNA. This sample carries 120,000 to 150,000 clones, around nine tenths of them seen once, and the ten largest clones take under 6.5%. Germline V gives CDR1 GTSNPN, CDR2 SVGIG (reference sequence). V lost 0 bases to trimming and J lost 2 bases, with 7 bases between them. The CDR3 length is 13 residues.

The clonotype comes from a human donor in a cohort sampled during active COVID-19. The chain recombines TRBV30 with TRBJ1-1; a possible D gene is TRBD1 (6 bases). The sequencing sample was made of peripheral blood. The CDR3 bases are TGTGCCTGGAGTGTAGGGGGTAACACTGAAGCTTTCTTT. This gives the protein CAWSVGGNTEAFF.